The present entry profiles one T cell receptor (beta chain) with its context. This clonotype was seen more than once but under ten times. Its antigen remains undetermined. Per-nucleotide qualities are absent, and no much larger clonotype sits a single base away. This entry comes from a study of CD8 T cells in ankylosing spondylitis (TCRdb year 2017). Notes on the research overall: The study set out to find disease-linked TCR variants by profiling T cell receptor beta repertoires in ankylosing spondylitis patients and healthy donors. In total, the full study cohort was made up of roughly 100 healthy donors and 25 or so ankylosing spondylitis patients. Samples of peripheral blood were taken, and for ankylosing spondylitis patients, synovial fluid was collected as well.

From the cysteine through the phenylalanine, the CDR3 covers 15 amino acids. The CDR3 DNA has 45 bases and is translated from base 1. The V and J ends are trimmed by 6 bases and 0 bases, leaving 12 bases between them. Sequences ENHRY (CDR1) and SYGVKD (CDR2) are obtained from the germline V gene. Sequencing was carried out with an Illumina HiSeq 2500. TCR beta libraries were prepared by quantitative 5'-RACE with molecular barcodes. In the authors' own workflow: Disease-linked TCR variants were identified with a new computational method built on a probabilistic model of VDJ rearrangement. TCRdb reprocessed the public reads (quality trimming at Q25 with fastp, clone calling with MiXCR) and kept in-frame beta chains. Every CDR3 protein is listed once, alongside the most common genes and DNA of its rows. It is TCRdb's table, rather than the study itself, that gives the V and J calls and clone size. The sample table lists approximately 550,000 distinct CDR3 sequences, 12% of them with a count of one. Under 7.5% of the sample is held by the ten biggest clonotypes.

General findings and caveats noted by the study authors: The disease-linked clones had a CD8+ phenotype and were found at relatively low frequencies in peripheral blood. Some motif variants had previously been reported in the synovial fluid and blood of reactive arthritis patients, which suggests shared mechanisms of disease initiation. Significant enrichment of the disease-linked clones was reported in matched synovial fluid samples from ankylosing spondylitis patients. A TCR beta motif of about 8 highly homologous amino acid variants appeared characteristic of blood from ankylosing spondylitis patients.

The chain uses TRBV10-3 and TRBJ2-1; a tentative D match to TRBD2 spans 5 bases. The sample taken for sequencing was blood, either unsorted or a sorted T cell fraction (not recorded which). This receptor was identified in a male donor with ankylosing spondylitis. The nucleotides are TGTGCCATCAGGAGCGGTCAGAGCTCCTACAATGAGCAGTTCTTC. Its product reads: CAIRSGQSSYNEQFF.